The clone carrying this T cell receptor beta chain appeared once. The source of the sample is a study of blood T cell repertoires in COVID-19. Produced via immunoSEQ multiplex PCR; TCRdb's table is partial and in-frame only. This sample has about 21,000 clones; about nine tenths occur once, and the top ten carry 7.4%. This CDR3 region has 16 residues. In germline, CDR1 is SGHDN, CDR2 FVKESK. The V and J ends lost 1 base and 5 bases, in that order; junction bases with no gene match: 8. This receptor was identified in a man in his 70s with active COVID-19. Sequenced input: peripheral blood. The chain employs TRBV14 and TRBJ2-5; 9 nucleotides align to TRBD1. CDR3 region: CASSQVFVGTGETQYF. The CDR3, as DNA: TGTGCCAGCAGCCAAGTGTTTGTGGGGACAGGGGAGACCCAGTACTTC.